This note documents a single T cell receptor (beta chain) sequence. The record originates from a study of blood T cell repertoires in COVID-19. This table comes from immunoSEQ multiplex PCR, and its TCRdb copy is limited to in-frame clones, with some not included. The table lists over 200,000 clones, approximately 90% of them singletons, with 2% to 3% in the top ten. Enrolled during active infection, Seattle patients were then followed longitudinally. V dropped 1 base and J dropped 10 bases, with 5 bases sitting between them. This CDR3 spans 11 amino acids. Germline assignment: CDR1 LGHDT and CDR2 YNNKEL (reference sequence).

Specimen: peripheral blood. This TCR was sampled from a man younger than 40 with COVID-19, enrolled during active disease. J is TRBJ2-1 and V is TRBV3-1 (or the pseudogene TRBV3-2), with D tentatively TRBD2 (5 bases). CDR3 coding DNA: TGTGCCAGCAGCCAAGCGGGAGAGCAGTTCTTC. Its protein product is CASSQAGEQFF.